This T cell receptor (beta chain) appears in the sequencing data of a study of beta chain features in type 1 diabetes. Study results and limitations: People with Type 1 diabetes carried modestly yet significantly shorter TCRB CDR3s in all four CD4+ subsets. Researchers could not determine here whether HLA type influences TCRB rearrangement.

Germline assignment: CDR1 SGHRS and CDR2 YFSETQ. CDR3 size: 17 residues. Trimming cost V 0 bases and J 4 bases, with 19 bases left between them. As every portion of the isolated RNA was reverse transcribed, the sequencing read expressed TCRB transcripts. The table came from immunoSEQ multiplex PCR; TCRdb's copy has only in-frame clones and leaves some out. This repertoire shows more than 150,000 clones, 10% to 15% found once; its top ten account for about 0.59%. Worth noting for this clone: Its target is not known.

The receptor was derived from a woman aged 18 to 35 in good health. The sample consisted of central memory CD4+ T cells from blood. The rearrangement links TRBV5-1 to TRBJ1-2; D is possibly TRBD1 (6 bases). CDR3 loop: CASSLGATGTSGYGYTF. The CDR3 coding sequence is TGCGCCAGCAGCTTGGGGGCCACAGGGACCAGTGGCTATGGCTACACCTTC.